Following are 9 T cell receptor beta chains from one sample sequenced in a study of T cells after yellow fever vaccination. Via MiXCR, TCRdb re-called the 5' RACE reads, giving one row per CDR3 protein. The sample lists around 600,000 distinct CDR3 sequences, roughly an eighth occurring once. This material consisted of PBMCs, taken on the day of the yellow fever booster vaccination. These receptors were collected from a man aged 25-45 years who received the YFV17D yellow fever vaccine.

CDR3 region: CASSQGTGSGNTIYF. The CDR3 DNA is TGCGCCAGCAGCCAGGGGACAGGGTCTGGAAACACCATATATTTT. This sequence joins TRBV4-3 and TRBJ1-3; 9 bases fit TRBD1. V gave up 3 bases and J gave up 1 base; unmatched junction bases: 1. The CDR3 runs 15 residues. CDR1 is LGHNA and CDR2 is YSLEER in the germline V gene.

The J gene is TRBJ2-5, the V gene TRBV4-1; no clear D. Germline values: CDR1 MGHRA, CDR2 YSYEKL. The CDR3 extends over 13 amino acids. V lost 3 bases and J 5 bases, leaving 10 bases between the germline ends. The chain's CDR3 is CASSHPGVETQYF. CDR3 bases: TGCGCCAGCAGCCACCCTGGGGTGGAGACCCAGTACTTC.

V is TRBV25-1 and J is TRBJ2-6; no clear D gene. Germline V gene lookup returns CDR1 MGHDK and CDR2 SYGVNS. The CDR3 length is 15 residues. Trimming removed 3 bases at V and 0 bases at J, with 6 bases between. For the CDR3, the DNA is TGTGCCAGCAGTGATCCACGCTCTGGGGCCAACGTCCTGACTTTC. It specifies CASSDPRSGANVLTF.

Of note for this clonotype: A junction end diverges from the germline sequence, so it may reflect a read error. The genes are TRBV4-2 and TRBJ2-1, with 8 nucleotides matching TRBD1. This CDR3 has 16 residues. The germline V gene has CDR1 LGHNA and CDR2 YNFKEQ. CDR3 residues: CAISPALRTGIDEQFF. For the CDR3, the DNA is TGTGCCATCAGCCCTGCGCTCCGGACAGGGATCGATGAGCAGTTCTTC.

Many counts were recorded for this clonotype. This chain uses TRBV7-2 with TRBJ2-3; 8 bases line up with TRBD1. Germline V lookup: CDR1 SGHTA, CDR2 FQGNSA. The V gene end was trimmed by 7 bases and the J gene end by 6 bases; junction bases not matched to a gene: 12. This CDR3 is built from 15 residues. CDR3: CASTGGPGGFDTQYF. In DNA form, the CDR3 reads TGTGCCAGCACCGGGGGACCAGGGGGCTTCGATACGCAGTATTTT.

The V gene is TRBV20-1, the J gene TRBJ2-3, with D maybe TRBD2 (6 bases). The germline gives CDR1 DFQATT, CDR2 SNEGSKA (reference sequence). The CDR3 has 14 amino acids. V was shortened by 2 bases and J by 2 bases, with 11 bases between the two germline ends. CDR3 amino acids: CSARLGGITDTQYF. In DNA, the CDR3 is TGCAGTGCTAGATTGGGCGGGATCACAGATACGCAGTATTTT.

This clonotype was recorded a few times. This sequence joins TRBV18 and TRBJ2-2; D remains ambiguous. V lost 2 bases and J 0 bases, leaving 10 bases between the germline ends. The CDR3 loop spans 16 amino acids. CDR1 KGHSH and CDR2 LQKENI come from the germline V gene. The CDR3 sequence is CASSPFASSNTGELFF. The CDR3 DNA reads as TGTGCCAGCTCACCATTCGCGTCGTCGAACACCGGGGAGCTGTTTTTT.

The chain couples TRBV7-2 to TRBJ2-7; D gene unclear. The CDR3 is 15 amino acids. The V end lost 2 bases, the J end lost 0 bases, and 11 bases lay between the germline ends. Germline lookup yields CDR1 SGHTA and CDR2 FQGNSA. The CDR3 here is CASSLMDLSSYEQYF. The CDR3 DNA reads as TGTGCCAGCAGCTTAATGGATTTGAGCTCCTACGAGCAGTACTTC.

The chain combines TRBV20-1 with TRBJ2-7, with D maybe TRBD2 (7 bases). Trimming stripped 3 bases from V and 6 bases from J, with 27 bases between. Germline CDR1 reads DFQATT; CDR2 reads SNEGSKA (reference sequence). The CDR3 runs 17 residues. The CDR3 loop is CSASGTIRGGGPREQYF. The CDR3 DNA sequence: TGCAGTGCTAGCGGAACCATAAGGGGGGGAGGGCCTCGCGAGCAGTACTTC.